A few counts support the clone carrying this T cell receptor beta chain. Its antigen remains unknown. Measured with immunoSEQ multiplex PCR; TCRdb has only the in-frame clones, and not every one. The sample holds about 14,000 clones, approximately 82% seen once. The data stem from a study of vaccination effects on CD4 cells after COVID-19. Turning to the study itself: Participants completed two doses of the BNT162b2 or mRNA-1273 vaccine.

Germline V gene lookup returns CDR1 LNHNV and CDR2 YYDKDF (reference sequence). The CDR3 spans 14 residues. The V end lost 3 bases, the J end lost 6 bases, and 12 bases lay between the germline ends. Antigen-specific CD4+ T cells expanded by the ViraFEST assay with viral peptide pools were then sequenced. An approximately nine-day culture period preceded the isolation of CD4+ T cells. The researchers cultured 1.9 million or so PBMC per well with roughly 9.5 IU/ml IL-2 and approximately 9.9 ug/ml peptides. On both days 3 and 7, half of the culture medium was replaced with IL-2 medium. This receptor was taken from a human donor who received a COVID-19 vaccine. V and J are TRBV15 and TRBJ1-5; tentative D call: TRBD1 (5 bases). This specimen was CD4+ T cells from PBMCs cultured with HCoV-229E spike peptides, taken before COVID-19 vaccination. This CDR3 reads CATSSQGIGQPQHF. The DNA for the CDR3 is TGTGCCACCAGCAGCCAGGGAATAGGTCAGCCCCAGCATTTT.